This TCR beta chain is from a study of cytomegalovirus exposure and HLA in healthy donors. Study background: Earlier findings included 117 million unique TCR beta sequences obtained from about 179 million T cells.

This PCR relied on a set of 60 Vbeta primers and 13 Jbeta primers. Assay used: immunoSEQ multiplex PCR; TCRdb lists only in-frame clones, some missing. The sample lists about 130,000 clones, 70% to 85% occurring once. The CDR3 runs to 13 residues. In germline, CDR1 is MNHEY, CDR2 SVGAGI. J was trimmed by 4 bases and V by 6 bases; bases with no gene match: 5. This clone has more than one count but fewer than ten. The antigen remains undetermined. Study-level findings and limits: An apparent linkage of common viral pathogens to several of the most significant clusters emerged in a later analysis. Information on immune exposure was restricted to one variable (CMV serostatus). Likely technical artifact: a cluster of highly shared sequence variants.

This receptor was identified in a boy aged 5-17 years in good health and CMV-seronegative. The chain has TRBV6-5 and TRBJ1-1, with 7 bases fitting TRBD1. What was sequenced was PBMCs. In DNA form, the CDR3 reads TGTGCCAGCAGGATATCAGGGGGCACTGAAGCTTTCTTT. It encodes CASRISGGTEAFF.